This TCR beta chain originates from a study of long-term antiretroviral therapy in people with HIV. They ran version v3.0 of the immunoSEQ assay at survey level. Generated by immunoSEQ multiplex PCR, the TCRdb table keeps only in-frame clones and is missing some. The profile shows about 22,000 clones, around 80% of them singletons. Germline values: CDR1 GTSNPN, CDR2 SVGIG (reference sequence). Trimming cost V 1 base and J 6 bases, with 4 bases left between them. CDR3 length: 10 amino acids. The rearrangement uses TRBV30 and TRBJ2-7; no reliable D call. This TCR came from a man in his forties with HIV. The sequencing here drew on unsorted PBMCs, taken 0.5 years before starting antiretroviral therapy. This CDR3 reads CAWSGAEQYF. The CDR3, as DNA: TGTGCCTGGAGTGGCGCCGAGCAGTACTTC.